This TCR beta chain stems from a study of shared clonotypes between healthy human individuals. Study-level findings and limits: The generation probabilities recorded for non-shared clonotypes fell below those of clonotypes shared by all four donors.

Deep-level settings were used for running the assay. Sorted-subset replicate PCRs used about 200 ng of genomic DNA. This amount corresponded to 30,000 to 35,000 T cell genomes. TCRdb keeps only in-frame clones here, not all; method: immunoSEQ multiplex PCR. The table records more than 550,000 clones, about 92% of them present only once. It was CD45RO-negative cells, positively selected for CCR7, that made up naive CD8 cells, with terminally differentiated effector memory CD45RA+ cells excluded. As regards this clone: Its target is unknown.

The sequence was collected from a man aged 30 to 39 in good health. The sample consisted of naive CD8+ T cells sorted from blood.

CDR3 amino acids: CSGWTEGVYEQYF. CDR3 coding DNA: TGCAGCGGCTGGACGGAGGGCGTGTACGAGCAGTACTTC. The V gene is TRBV29-1, the J gene TRBJ2-7, with D tentatively TRBD2 (6 bases). Trimming stripped 7 bases from V and 4 bases from J, with 17 bases between. CDR1 and CDR2 from the germline V gene are SQVTM and ANQGSEA. The CDR3 consists of 13 residues.